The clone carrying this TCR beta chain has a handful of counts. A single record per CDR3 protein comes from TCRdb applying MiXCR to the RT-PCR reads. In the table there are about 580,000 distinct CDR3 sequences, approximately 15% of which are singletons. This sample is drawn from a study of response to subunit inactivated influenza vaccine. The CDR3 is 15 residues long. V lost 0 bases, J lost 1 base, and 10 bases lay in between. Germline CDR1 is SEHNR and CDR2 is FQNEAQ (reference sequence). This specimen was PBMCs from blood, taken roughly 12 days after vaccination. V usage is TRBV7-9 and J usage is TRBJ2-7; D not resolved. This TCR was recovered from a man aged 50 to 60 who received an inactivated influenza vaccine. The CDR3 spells CASSLALMGSYEQYF. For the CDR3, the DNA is TGTGCCAGCAGCTTAGCGCTCATGGGTTCCTACGAGCAGTACTTC.